One T cell receptor beta chain is described in this entry. The antigen is unknown. The data belong to a study of shared clonotypes between healthy human individuals. Overall study results and limits: What rarefaction showed was incomplete sorted-subset sequencing despite large depth.

The input for sorted-subset replicate PCRs was around 200 ng DNA, around 27,000 T cell genomes. Authors' methods: From ImmunoSEQ came sequences covering only the junction and carrying no quality scores, so filtering differed. Profiled with immunoSEQ multiplex PCR; TCRdb holds only in-frame clones, not every one. That table is the source of V, J and clone size, and D and trimming were worked out from the DNA. Among under 1,100,000 clones listed, about 75% were seen once. This sequence was found in a man between 18 and 35 years old in good health. The sample comprised memory CD4+ T cells sorted from blood. Subset indicated: CD45RA-negative fraction.

CDR3 protein: CASSGEGYFTDTQYF. In nucleotides, the CDR3 is TGTGCCAGCAGTGGCGAAGGGTATTTTACAGATACGCAGTATTTT. The chain couples TRBV6-1 to TRBJ2-3; D is ambiguous. The CDR3 loop spans 15 amino acids. V lost 4 bases and J 3 bases, leaving 14 bases between the germline ends. Germline values: CDR1 MNHNS, CDR2 SASEGT.